A selection of T cell receptor beta chains follows, all from one sample in a study of identical twins. TCRdb independently ran MiXCR on the 5' RACE reads; one entry per CDR3 protein. The sample records 200,000 to 250,000 distinct CDR3 sequences, more than 9.5% being singletons. A further study also used this sample, focusing on yellow fever vaccine responses in identical twins.

The source material was memory (CD45RO+) T cells sorted from blood. These receptors were obtained from a woman younger than 30 in good health. Both conserved end residues are part of each CDR3. D genes are given only for firm matches. Size is stated for part of the rows, as once, few or many counts, or as a class when the clone is expanded.

D,size,V,J,DNA,CDR3
NA,few,TRBV4-3,TRBJ2-5,TGCGCCAGCAGCCAAAACCTGGGAGAGACCCAGTACTTC,CASSQNLGETQYF
NA,NA,TRBV6-2/TRBV6-3,TRBJ2-6,TGTGCCAGCAGTTCCAGAACACTGGCTGGGGCCAACGTCCTGACTTTC,CASSSRTLAGANVLTF
TRBD2,NA,TRBV18,TRBJ2-7,TGTGCCAGCTCACCTGGGACTAGCGGGAGGTCTGGCTACGAGCAGTACTTC,CASSPGTSGRSGYEQYF
NA,NA,TRBV19,TRBJ2-7,TGTGCCAGTAGTATACAGCGGTCCTACGAGCAGTACTTC,CASSIQRSYEQYF
TRBD1,few,TRBV5-1,TRBJ2-2,TGCGCCAGCAGGACACAACCTTTGGGACAGGGAAGAACCGGGGAGCTGTTTTTT,CASRTQPLGQGRTGELFF
TRBD1,many,TRBV29-1,TRBJ1-2,TGCAGCGTTGTGACAGGGCTAGGGACCTACTATGGCTACACCTTC,CSVVTGLGTYYGYTF
NA,many,TRBV11-2,TRBJ2-1,TGTGCCAGCAGCTTAGGCACTCTATCCTACAATGAGCAGTTCTTC,CASSLGTLSYNEQFF
NA,few,TRBV6-1,TRBJ1-6,TGTGCCAGCAACGGACAGCGGGAGAATTCACCCCTCCACTTT,CASNGQRENSPLHF
TRBD2,few,TRBV7-6,TRBJ2-3,TGTGCCAGCAGCTTAGAGACCGCTTGGAGCGGGAGAATCAAAGATACGCAGTATTTT,CASSLETAWSGRIKDTQYF
NA,NA,TRBV18,TRBJ2-3,TGTGCCACCGTCCTACGCGCCACAGATACGCAGTATTTT,CATVLRATDTQYF
TRBD2,few,TRBV29-1,TRBJ2-3,TGCAGCGGACGACGGGGGGAAATCACAGATACGCAGTATTTT,CSGRRGEITDTQYF
NA,few,TRBV12-3/TRBV12-4,TRBJ2-1,TGTGCCAGCGATATTACCCGGGGTTGGAATGAGCAGTTCTTC,CASDITRGWNEQFF
TRBD1,NA,TRBV27,TRBJ2-7,TGTGCCAGCAGTCGAGGTACCGGGACAGGCTCCTACGAGCAGTACTTC,CASSRGTGTGSYEQYF
NA,NA,TRBV3-1,TRBJ1-5,TGTGCCAGCAGCCAAGAACCCTCTACTCAGCCCCAGCATTTT,CASSQEPSTQPQHF
NA,once,TRBV6-5,TRBJ2-7,TGTGCCAGCAGTTACTCGACTCAAATCTACGAGCAGTACTTC,CASSYSTQIYEQYF
TRBD2,NA,TRBV10-2,TRBJ2-5,TGCGCCAGCAGCCTCTTCCAGATGACTAGCGGGGGCCAAGAGACCCAGTACTTC,CASSLFQMTSGGQETQYF
TRBD1,NA,TRBV2,TRBJ2-6,TGTGCCAGCAGCCCTGACAGGGGCGGAACCTACTCTGGGGCCAACGTCCTGACTTTC,CASSPDRGGTYSGANVLTF
NA,few,TRBV10-3,TRBJ1-2,TGTGCCATCAGTGAGGGACAGTATGGCTACACCTTC,CAISEGQYGYTF
TRBD2,many,TRBV7-2,TRBJ2-3,TGTGCCAGCAGCTGGACTAGCGGGAGCACAGATACGCAGTATTTT,CASSWTSGSTDTQYF